This TCR beta chain was obtained from a study of blood T cell repertoires in COVID-19. TCRdb's table, derived via immunoSEQ multiplex PCR, lists solely in-frame clones and lacks some. The sample lists some 99,000 clones, roughly 80% occurring once. Sequencing was performed on peripheral blood. The receptor comes from an elderly woman with acute or convalescent COVID-19.

CDR3 sequence reads: CASSLPGTSGGRASTDTQYF. Written as DNA, the CDR3 is TGTGCCAGCAGCTTGCCGGGGACTAGCGGGGGCCGAGCTAGCACAGATACGCAGTATTTT. The rearrangement joins TRBV5-4 to TRBJ2-3; 14 bases align to TRBD2. Germline V lookup: CDR1 SGHNT, CDR2 YYREEE (reference sequence). Trimming at V came to 1 base and at J to 0 bases, leaving 10 bases not matched to a gene. The CDR3 extends over 20 amino acids.